This TCR beta chain was identified during a study of CD8 T cells in ankylosing spondylitis. Points from the study as a whole: It appeared that ankylosing spondylitis blood was characterized by a TCR beta motif of roughly 8 highly homologous variants. Earlier reports found some motif variants in synovial fluid and blood in reactive arthritis.

This clonotype was observed a few times. No antigen is known for it. The germline V gene has CDR1 SEHNR and CDR2 FQNEAQ (reference sequence). The CDR3 has 15 amino acids. V shed 4 bases and J shed 4 bases, with 14 bases lying between them. Each CDR3 protein gets one entry after TCRdb re-called the 5' RACE reads with MiXCR. The table has more than 400,000 distinct CDR3 sequences, approximately 5.3% seen once. This clonotype was obtained from a male donor with ankylosing spondylitis. Material for sequencing was blood, either unsorted or a sorted T cell fraction (not recorded which). The chain has TRBV7-9 and TRBJ2-1; no clear D gene. CDR3 nucleotide sequence: TGTGCCAGCAGCTCTCGCCGACACGGATACAATGAGCAGTTCTTC. It specifies CASSSRRHGYNEQFF.